One and the same sample provided the 7 T cell receptor beta chains below, sequenced in a study of resident and recirculating memory T cells in vitiligo. Only in-frame clones appear in the TCRdb table, and some are missing; sequencing was by immunoSEQ multiplex PCR. The data hold tens of thousands of clones, with 90% to 95% observed a single time. The sequenced sample consisted of blood. The receptor source for this set is a male donor with vitiligo.

In DNA, the CDR3 is TGTGCCAGCAGCTTAGAGGGGGACGAGCAGTACTTC. Translation gives CASSLEGDEQYF. The chain carries TRBV7-9 and TRBJ2-7, with D possibly TRBD1 on 6 matching bases. The V gene lost 1 base and the J gene lost 5 bases, with 6 bases spanning the gap. Looked up from germline, CDR1 is SEHNR and CDR2 is FQNEAQ (reference sequence). CDR3 length: 12 amino acids.

The CDR3 coding sequence is TGTGCCAGCAGTTACTCTGTGGACAGGCAAAACATTCAGTACTTC. Its translation: CASSYSVDRQNIQYF. This rearrangement joins TRBV6-5 to TRBJ2-4; 7 bases fit TRBD1. V dropped 0 bases and J dropped 5; count of bases not matched to a gene: 4. CDR3 length: 15 amino acids. The germline V gene encodes CDR1 MNHEY and CDR2 SVGAGI.

J is TRBJ1-6 and V is TRBV6-5; 10 positions match TRBD1. Losses at the gene ends were 5 bases for V and 7 bases for J; bases not matched to a gene: 2. The CDR3 has 14 amino acids. Germline lookup yields CDR1 MNHEY and CDR2 SVGAGI. The CDR3 nucleotides read TGTGCCAGCAGTCTGACAGGGGGCAATTCACCCCTCCACTTT. Amino acid sequence: CASSLTGGNSPLHF.

The V call is TRBV14, the J call TRBJ1-2, with TRBD1 matching over 8 bases. Germline V gene data show CDR1 as SGHDN and CDR2 as FVKESK. The CDR3 sequence is 15 residues long. The V and J ends lost 3 bases and 3 bases, in that order; junction bases with no gene match: 6. CDR3 protein: CASSHGQGRYYGYTF. CDR3 nucleotide sequence: TGTGCCAGCAGCCACGGACAGGGCCGCTACTATGGCTACACCTTC.

The rearrangement joins TRBV4-1 to TRBJ1-5, with TRBD1 identical over 8 bases. The CDR3 has 15 amino acids. The junction had 8 bases not matched to a gene; V was cut back by 4 bases and J by 6 bases. In germline, CDR1 is MGHRA, CDR2 YSYEKL. The CDR3 spells CASSPGDRPVQPQHF. The DNA of the CDR3 is TGCGCCAGCAGCCCCGGGGACAGGCCCGTTCAGCCCCAGCATTTT.

The V gene is TRBV28, the J gene TRBJ1-2; D is possibly TRBD1 (5 bases). Per the germline V gene, CDR1 is MDHEN and CDR2 is SYDVKM. The CDR3 is 15 amino acids. The V gene lost 2 bases and the J gene lost 4 bases, with 14 bases spanning the gap. The CDR3 here is CASSLSIGAAYGYTF. CDR3 DNA sequence: TGTGCCAGCAGTTTAAGTATAGGGGCAGCCTATGGCTACACCTTC.

The chain employs TRBV5-1 and TRBJ1-1, with TRBD1 as a possible D gene (5 bases). The CDR3 is made up of 15 amino acids. Germline V gene lookup returns CDR1 SGHRS and CDR2 YFSETQ. V lost 0 bases, J lost 1 base, and 10 bases lay in between. CDR3 bases: TGCGCCAGCAGCTTGGGGGGGGTGGCGAACACTGAAGCTTTCTTT. Amino acid sequence: CASSLGGVANTEAFF.